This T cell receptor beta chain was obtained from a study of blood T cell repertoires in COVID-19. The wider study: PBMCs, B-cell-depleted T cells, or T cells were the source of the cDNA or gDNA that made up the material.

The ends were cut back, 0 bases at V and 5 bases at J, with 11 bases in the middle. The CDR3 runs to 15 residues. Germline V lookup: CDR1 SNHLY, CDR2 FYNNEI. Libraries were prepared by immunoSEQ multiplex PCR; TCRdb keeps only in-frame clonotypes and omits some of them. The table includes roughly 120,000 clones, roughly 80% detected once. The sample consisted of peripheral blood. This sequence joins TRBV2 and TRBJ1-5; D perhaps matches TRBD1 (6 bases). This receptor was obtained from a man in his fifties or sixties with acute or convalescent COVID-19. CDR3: CASSEAGAGHQPQHF. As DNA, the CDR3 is TGTGCCAGCAGTGAAGCGGGGGCAGGGCATCAGCCCCAGCATTTT.